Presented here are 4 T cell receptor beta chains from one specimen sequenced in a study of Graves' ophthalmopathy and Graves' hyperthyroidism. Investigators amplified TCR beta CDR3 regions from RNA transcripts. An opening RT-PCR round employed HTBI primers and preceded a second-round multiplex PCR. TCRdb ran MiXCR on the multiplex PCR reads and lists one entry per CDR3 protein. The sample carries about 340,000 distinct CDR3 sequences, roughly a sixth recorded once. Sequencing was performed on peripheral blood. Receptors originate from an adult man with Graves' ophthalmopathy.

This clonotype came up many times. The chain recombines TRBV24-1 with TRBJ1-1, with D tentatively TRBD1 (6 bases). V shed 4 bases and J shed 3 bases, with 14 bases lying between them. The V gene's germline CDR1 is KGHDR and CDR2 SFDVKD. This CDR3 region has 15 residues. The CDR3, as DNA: TGTGCCACCAGTGACGGGACATGGTCGGACACTGAAGCTTTCTTT. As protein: CATSDGTWSDTEAFF.

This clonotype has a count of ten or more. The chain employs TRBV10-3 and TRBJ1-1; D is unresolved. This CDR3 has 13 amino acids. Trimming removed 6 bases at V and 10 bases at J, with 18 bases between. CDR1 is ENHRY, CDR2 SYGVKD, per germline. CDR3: CAIRPQSPPRAFF. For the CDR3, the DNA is TGTGCCATCAGACCACAGTCGCCTCCGCGAGCTTTCTTT.

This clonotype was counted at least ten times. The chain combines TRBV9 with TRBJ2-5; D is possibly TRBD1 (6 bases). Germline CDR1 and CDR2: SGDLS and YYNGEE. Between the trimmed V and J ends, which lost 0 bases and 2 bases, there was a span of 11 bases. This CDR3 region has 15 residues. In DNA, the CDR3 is TGTGCCAGCAGCGTAGGCACAGGGTCTCAAGAGACCCAGTACTTC. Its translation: CASSVGTGSQETQYF.

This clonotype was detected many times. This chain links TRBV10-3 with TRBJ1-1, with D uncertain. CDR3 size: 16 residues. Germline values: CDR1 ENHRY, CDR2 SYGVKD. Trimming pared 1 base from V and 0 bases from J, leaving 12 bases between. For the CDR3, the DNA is TGTGCCATCAGTGAGTTCGTTCACTCCATGAACACTGAAGCTTTCTTT. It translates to CAISEFVHSMNTEAFF.